These 7 T cell receptor beta chains were sequenced from one sample in a study of T-cell reconstitution after alpha-beta-depleted transplantation in children. Unique molecular identifiers were built into the TCRbeta library. A single record per CDR3 protein comes from TCRdb applying MiXCR to the PCR reads. The sample yields approximately 110,000 distinct CDR3 sequences, 23% seen once. The sequencing used PBMCs, mostly from graft donor cells, collected 180 days after TCRalphabeta/CD19-depleted stem cell transplant. The source is a male patient aged 2 to 10 who had a stem cell transplant for chronic granulomatous disease, so the T cells may come from the graft donor.

The sample holds a few counts of this clonotype. This rearrangement joins TRBV5-1 to TRBJ2-5; no clear D. This CDR3 has 17 amino acids. The germline V gene encodes CDR1 SGHRS and CDR2 YFSETQ. Trimming removed 2 bases at V and 4 bases at J, with 21 bases between. The CDR3 nucleotides are TGCGCCAGCAGCTTCGGCCTTGCACCCAATTCGGGAGAGACCCAGTACTTC. It specifies CASSFGLAPNSGETQYF.

This clonotype was detected ten times or more. The chain carries TRBV5-1 and TRBJ2-3, with D possibly TRBD2 on 5 matching bases. This CDR3 has 14 residues. Germline CDR1 SGHRS, CDR2 YFSETQ. V was shortened by 7 bases and J by 5 bases, with 17 bases between the two germline ends. The CDR3 reads CASSRGGVGDTQYF. CDR3 sequence (DNA): TGCGCCAGCTCCCGCGGAGGTGTGGGAGATACGCAGTATTTT.

The V and J genes are TRBV7-2 and TRBJ2-1; 10 bases match TRBD2. Germline assignment: CDR1 SGHTA and CDR2 FQGNSA. The ends lost 3 bases at V and 10 bases at J; junction bases unmatched: 3. The CDR3 is 13 amino acids. The CDR3 region has the DNA TGTGCCAGCAGCTTTACTAGCGGGGTGGAGCAGTTCTTC. Amino acids: CASSFTSGVEQFF.

This clonotype was recorded at least ten times. The chain joins TRBV7-6 to TRBJ2-3; D may be TRBD1 or TRBD2 (5 bases each). The CDR3 runs 17 residues. From germline, CDR1 is SGHVS and CDR2 FNYEAQ. Trimming pared 1 base from V and 1 base from J, leaving 15 bases between. CDR3 in amino acids: CASSLGASGTRTDTQYF. The CDR3 DNA follows: TGTGCCAGCAGCTTAGGGGCCTCAGGGACCCGCACAGATACGCAGTATTTT.

This clonotype was seen a few times. CDR3 residues: CASSPPPGHRTDTQYF. CDR3 DNA: TGCGCCAGCAGCCCCCCCCCGGGACACCGCACAGATACGCAGTATTTT. The chain employs TRBV5-1 and TRBJ2-3; TRBD1 might be the D (6 bases). CDR3 length: 16 amino acids. Germline lookup yields CDR1 SGHRS and CDR2 YFSETQ. The germline V and J ends were trimmed by 4 bases and 1 base, with 16 bases remaining between them. Combining the CDR3 with reference TRBV5-1 and TRBJ2-3 gives the whole variable domain KAGVTQTPRYLIKTRGQQVTLSCSPISGHRSVSWYQQTPGQGLQFLFEYFSETQRNKGNFPGRFSGRQFSNSRSEMNVSTLELGDSALYLCASSPPPGHRTDTQYFGPGTRLTVL.

This clonotype occurred many times. V gene TRBV12-3 or TRBV12-4 combines with J gene TRBJ2-7; D might be TRBD1 (6 bases). The V gene lost 6 bases and the J gene lost 1 base, with 13 bases spanning the gap. This CDR3 comprises 14 residues. The CDR3 coding sequence is TGTGCCAGCAGAAGCGACAGGTTATCCTACGAGCAGTACTTC. The encoded protein is CASRSDRLSYEQYF.

This clonotype has at least ten counts. This chain uses TRBV27 with TRBJ2-5, with D tentatively TRBD1 or TRBD2 (6 bases each). Trimming cost V 11 bases and J 6 bases, with 16 bases left between them. Germline V gives CDR1 MNHEY, CDR2 SMNVEV (reference sequence). The CDR3 length is 12 residues. CDR3 region: CASSEGGQTQYF. DNA for the CDR3: TGTGCCTCCTCGGAGGGGGGTCAGACCCAGTACTTC.